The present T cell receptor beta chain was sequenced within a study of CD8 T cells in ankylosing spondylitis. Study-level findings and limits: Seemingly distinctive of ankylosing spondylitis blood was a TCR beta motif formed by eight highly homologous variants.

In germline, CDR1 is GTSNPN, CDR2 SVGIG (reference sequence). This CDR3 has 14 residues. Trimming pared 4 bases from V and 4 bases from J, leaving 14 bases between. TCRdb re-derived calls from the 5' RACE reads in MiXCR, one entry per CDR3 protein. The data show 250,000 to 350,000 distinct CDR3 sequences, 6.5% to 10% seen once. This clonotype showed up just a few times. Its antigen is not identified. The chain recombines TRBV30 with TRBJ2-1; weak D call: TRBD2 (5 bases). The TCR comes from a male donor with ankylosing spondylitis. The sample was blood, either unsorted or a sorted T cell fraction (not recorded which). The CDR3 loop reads CAWIEGTAYNEQFF. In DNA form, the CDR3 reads TGTGCCTGGATAGAGGGAACAGCATACAATGAGCAGTTCTTC.